The 5 T cell receptor beta chains reported below all come from one sample, sequenced in a study of regulatory T cells in long-lasting Graves disease. Time point given: newly diagnosed GD, antithyroid drugs for less than 3 months. PBMC-extracted RNA yielded the TCR library. CDR3 regions were amplified by Arm-PCR using iRepertoire HTBI primers to build TCR beta libraries. TCRdb processed the multiplex PCR reads anew with MiXCR; each CDR3 protein has one entry. This table has 400,000 to 500,000 distinct CDR3 sequences, about a sixth appearing once. The same sample was also studied in work on T cells in Graves' hyperthyroidism and ophthalmopathy.

Sequences were derived from peripheral blood mononuclear cells (PBMCs), sampled at new diagnosis, from a patient treated with antithyroid drugs. Receptors were obtained from a woman aged 25-40 years with Graves disease.

This clonotype occurred a few times. This chain joins TRBV3-1 and TRBJ1-5; 11 bases line up with TRBD1. The CDR3 consists of 14 residues. Germline V lookup: CDR1 LGHDT, CDR2 YNNKEL (reference sequence). J lost 8 bases, V lost 4 bases, and 4 bases had no gene match. The CDR3 sequence is CASSLGTGGEPQHF. DNA of the CDR3: TGTGCCAGCAGCCTCGGGACAGGGGGAGAGCCCCAGCATTTT.

About this clonotype itself: A much larger clone lies one base from this, so it may be a read error. J is TRBJ2-7 and V is TRBV29-1; 14 nucleotides agree with TRBD2. The J segment lost 7 bases and the V segment lost 7 bases, leaving 9 bases of the junction unmatched. Germline CDR1 is SQVTM and CDR2 is ANQGSEA. CDR3 length: 14 amino acids. The chain's CDR3 is CSALGLAGANEQYF. The CDR3 region has the DNA TGCAGCGCCCTGGGACTAGCGGGAGCCAATGAGCAGTACTTC.

This clonotype was recorded at least ten times. This chain joins TRBV5-5 and TRBJ2-1, with 7 bases fitting TRBD2. The junction had 19 bases not matched to a gene; V was cut back by 4 bases and J by 9 bases. The CDR3 has 17 amino acids. Germline lookup yields CDR1 SGHKS and CDR2 YYEKEE (reference sequence). CDR3 nucleotides: TGTGCCAGCAGCGGAATTACTACTCGCGGGAGTAGTATTGAGCAGTTCTTC. Its protein product is CASSGITTRGSSIEQFF.

This clonotype was seen at least ten times. This sequence joins TRBV20-1 and TRBJ2-1, with D maybe TRBD1 (5 bases). This CDR3 is built from 13 residues. Germline CDR1 DFQATT, CDR2 SNEGSKA (reference sequence). Deletions cut 6 bases from V and 6 bases from J, with 15 bases between. The CDR3 here is CSADRWGSNEQFF. CDR3 DNA: TGCAGTGCGGACCGATGGGGCTCCAATGAGCAGTTCTTC.

The chain employs TRBV7-9 and TRBJ1-1; D might be TRBD1 (5 bases). The CDR3 is 15 residues long. V lost 5 bases and J 5 bases, leaving 18 bases between the germline ends. Germline V CDR1 and CDR2: SEHNR, FQNEAQ (reference sequence). The CDR3 protein is CASSPLGSGRTEAFF. The DNA for the CDR3 is TGTGCCAGCAGCCCTCTAGGGTCAGGGCGAACTGAAGCTTTCTTT.